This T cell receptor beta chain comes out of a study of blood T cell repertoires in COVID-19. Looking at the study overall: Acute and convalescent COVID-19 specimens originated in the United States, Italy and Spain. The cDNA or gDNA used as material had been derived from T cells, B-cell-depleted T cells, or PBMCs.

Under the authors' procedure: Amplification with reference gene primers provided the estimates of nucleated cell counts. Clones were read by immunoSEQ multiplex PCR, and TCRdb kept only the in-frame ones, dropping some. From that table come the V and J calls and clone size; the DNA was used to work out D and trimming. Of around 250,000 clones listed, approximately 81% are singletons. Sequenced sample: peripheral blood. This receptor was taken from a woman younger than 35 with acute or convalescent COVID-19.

CDR3 protein: CASQYQETQYF. CDR3 in DNA: TGTGCCAGCCAGTACCAAGAGACCCAGTACTTC. The chain couples TRBV5-6 to TRBJ2-5; D gene uncertain. CDR3 size: 11 residues. Germline V CDR1 and CDR2: SGHDT, YYEEEE. Trimming removed 7 bases from V and 0 bases from J, with 4 bases in between.